This TCR beta chain was identified in a study of beta chain features in type 1 diabetes. About this clone: What it binds is not known.

The study's findings and limits: When Type 1 diabetes patients were examined, their TCRB CDR3s proved moderately but significantly shorter in all four CD4+ subsets.

Trimming took off 1 base at V and 5 bases at J, with 12 bases between the two ends. The germline gives CDR1 SEHNR, CDR2 FQNEAQ (reference sequence). The CDR3 spans 15 residues. Of the isolated RNA, all was reverse transcribed, and so the sequenced material was expressed TCRB transcripts. Using immunoSEQ multiplex PCR, the repertoire was profiled, and TCRdb retains in-frame clones only, with some absent. The sample yields hundreds of thousands of clones, around 15% seen once. What was sequenced was naive CD4+ T cells from blood. This sequence joins TRBV7-9 and TRBJ2-1; D remains unclear. The TCR originated in a man aged 18 to 30 with type 1 diabetes. The CDR3 nucleotides are TGTGCCAGCAGCTTAGGGAGCAGCAGCGACAATGAGCAGTTCTTC. Translation: CASSLGSSSDNEQFF.